Below, 32 T cell receptor beta chains from the same sample are listed, as sequenced in a study of T-cell reconstitution after alpha-beta-depleted transplantation in children. Preparation of the TCRbeta library involved a method that used unique molecular identifiers. TCRdb re-derived calls from the PCR reads in MiXCR, one entry per CDR3 protein. The data show fewer than 250,000 distinct CDR3 sequences, with approximately 8% seen just once and 5% to 8% held by the top ten. Specimen: PBMCs, mostly from graft donor cells, collected 180 days after TCRalphabeta/CD19-depleted stem cell transplant. Receptors were obtained from a male patient younger than 18 who had a stem cell transplant for acute lymphoblastic leukemia, so the T cells may come from the graft donor.

The V gene is TRBV9, the J gene TRBJ1-2; TRBD1 is a possible D gene (5 bases). The CDR3 is 14 amino acids. V gave up 0 bases and J gave up 3 bases, with 9 bases separating them. Germline CDR1 SGDLS, CDR2 YYNGEE. DNA for the CDR3: TGTGCCAGCAGCGTAGCTCCGGGGGACTATGGCTACACCTTC. It specifies CASSVAPGDYGYTF.

This clonotype was seen more than once but under ten times. This chain uses TRBV20-1 with TRBJ2-2; 7 bases match TRBD2. The J segment lost 3 bases and the V segment lost 2 bases, leaving 3 bases of the junction unmatched. CDR1 is DFQATT and CDR2 is SNEGSKA in the germline V gene (reference sequence). This CDR3 comprises 14 residues. In DNA, the CDR3 is TGCAGTGCTAGAAAAACTAGCGACACCGGGGAGCTGTTTTTT. This encodes CSARKTSDTGELFF.

This clonotype was detected many times. The chain combines TRBV4-1 with TRBJ2-7; 9 bases are shared with TRBD2. V dropped 3 bases and J dropped 5; count of bases not matched to a gene: 8. Germline CDR1 and CDR2: MGHRA and YSYEKL. The CDR3 extends over 15 amino acids. This CDR3 reads CASSHPGGLANEQYF. The CDR3 nucleotides are TGCGCCAGCAGCCACCCTGGGGGACTAGCTAACGAGCAGTACTTC.

This clonotype was found many times. This chain links TRBV7-9 with TRBJ1-2; possible D gene TRBD1, 5 bases. CDR1 and CDR2 from the germline V gene are SEHNR and FQNEAQ (reference sequence). The CDR3 sequence is 14 residues long. Trimming shortened V by 0 bases and J by 3 bases, and 8 bases separated the two germline ends. CDR3 amino acids: CASSLAGVHYGYTF. DNA of the CDR3: TGTGCCAGCAGCTTAGCAGGGGTTCACTATGGCTACACCTTC.

This clonotype was seen once. Mismatch with germline at one junction end may stem from a read error. The CDR3 DNA reads TGTACCAGCAGTGGGGCAACTAGCGGGACCAGGAAGGGCTACGAGCAGTACTTC. This encodes CTSSGATSGTRKGYEQYF. The chain couples TRBV12-3 or TRBV12-4 to TRBJ2-7, with 10 bases lining up with TRBD2. This CDR3 spans 18 amino acids.

This clonotype showed up many times. The DNA for the CDR3 is TGTGCCAGCAGCAAAGGTCCGTCGGGGGGGGCTGGGAACACCGGGGAGCTGTTTTTT. Translating gives CASSKGPSGGAGNTGELFF. The chain employs TRBV21-1 and TRBJ2-2; the table gives TRBD1 as D, unverified against the DNA. TRBV21-1 is noted as a pseudogene. The CDR3 has 19 residues.

This clonotype came up many times. The gene calls are TRBV7-2 and TRBJ1-2; no clear D gene. Germline lookup yields CDR1 SGHTA and CDR2 FQGNSA. CDR3 size: 14 residues. V shed 6 bases and J shed 4 bases, with 15 bases lying between them. The CDR3: CASSRTFFGYGYTF. For the CDR3, the DNA is TGTGCCAGCAGTCGGACGTTTTTCGGCTATGGCTACACCTTC.

This clonotype was counted ten times or more. This sequence joins TRBV27 and TRBJ2-2; maybe TRBD2 (6 bases). The V and J ends lost 0 bases and 4 bases respectively, with 9 bases between them. Looked up from germline, CDR1 is MNHEY and CDR2 is SMNVEV (reference sequence). The CDR3 runs 15 residues. CDR3 nucleotides: TGTGCCAGCAGTTTATCTGTGGGGGGCACCGGGGAGCTGTTTTTT. Translated, it gives CASSLSVGGTGELFF.

This clonotype was counted many times. The chain combines TRBV20-1 with TRBJ1-4; 7 bases are shared with TRBD1. The CDR3 runs 12 residues. From germline, CDR1 is DFQATT and CDR2 SNEGSKA (reference sequence). V gave up 2 bases and J gave up 8 bases; unmatched junction bases: 2. CDR3 nucleotide sequence: TGCAGTGCTAGAAGGACAGGAGAAAAACTGTTTTTT. This sequence encodes CSARRTGEKLFF.

This clonotype was observed many times. The rearrangement uses TRBV20-1 and TRBJ2-7; TRBD1 agrees at 7 bases. Per germline, CDR1 DFQATT and CDR2 SNEGSKA (reference sequence). Trimming at V came to 2 bases and at J to 6 bases, leaving 13 bases not matched to a gene. The CDR3 extends over 15 amino acids. CDR3 DNA: TGCAGTGCTAGATTCCCGGGACAGACCTTAACCGAGCAGTACTTC. It codes for CSARFPGQTLTEQYF.

This clonotype was picked up many times. This rearrangement joins TRBV6-2 or TRBV6-3 to TRBJ2-1, with TRBD2 matching 8 bases. This CDR3 has 15 residues. V dropped 6 bases and J dropped 3; count of bases not matched to a gene: 7. Germline CDR1 and CDR2: MNHEY and SVGEGT. Here the CDR3 DNA reads TGTGCCAGCAGAAGTAACGGGGGGGTCTACAATGAGCAGTTCTTC. Translation gives CASRSNGGVYNEQFF.

This clonotype was found many times. This rearrangement joins TRBV10-3 to TRBJ2-3; D perhaps matches TRBD2 (6 bases). The germline gives CDR1 ENHRY, CDR2 SYGVKD. V lost 2 bases and J 4 bases, leaving 13 bases between the germline ends. The CDR3 has 15 residues. CDR3 amino acids: CAISEGVTGADTQYF. For the CDR3, the DNA is TGTGCCATCAGTGAGGGGGTGACGGGGGCAGATACGCAGTATTTT.

The genes are TRBV7-9 and TRBJ2-5; perhaps TRBD2 as D (6 bases). This CDR3 has 14 residues. CDR1 and CDR2 from the germline V gene are SEHNR and FQNEAQ (reference sequence). V lost 5 bases and J 0 bases, leaving 10 bases between the germline ends. As DNA, the CDR3 is TGTGCCAGCAGCCTTTCTAGCGACCAAGAGACCCAGTACTTC. Protein sequence: CASSLSSDQETQYF.

This clonotype was seen many times. This rearrangement joins TRBV18 to TRBJ2-5; 9 nucleotides align to TRBD1. Germline V CDR1 and CDR2: KGHSH, LQKENI. The CDR3 consists of 14 residues. V was clipped by 4 bases and J by 7 bases; unmatched bases: 7. The CDR3 spells CASSRDRARGTQYF. The CDR3 DNA is TGTGCCAGCTCACGGGACAGGGCCCGGGGGACCCAGTACTTC.

In this sample, this clonotype turned up many times. V gene TRBV4-2 combines with J gene TRBJ2-5; a weak D match, TRBD2 (6 bases). The CDR3 runs 14 residues. Trimming pared 0 bases from V and 5 bases from J, leaving 10 bases between. CDR1 is LGHNA, CDR2 YNFKEQ, per germline. The CDR3 nucleotides are TGTGCCAGCAGCCAAGAAAGTCTAGCGGAGACCCAGTACTTC. Amino acid sequence: CASSQESLAETQYF.

This clonotype was seen at least ten times. The gene calls are TRBV29-1 and TRBJ2-1; 7 positions agree with TRBD1. The CDR3 runs to 16 residues. Germline trimming cut 3 bases from V and 0 bases from J; bases unmatched to any gene: 8. Germline-derived CDR1 and CDR2 are SQVTM and ANQGSEA. The CDR3 DNA reads TGCAGCGTTGATGGGCAGGGGGTTAGCTCCTACAATGAGCAGTTCTTC. It translates to CSVDGQGVSSYNEQFF.

The chain has TRBV13 and TRBJ2-4, with D perhaps matching TRBD1 (6 bases). CDR1 is PRHDT, CDR2 FYEKMQ, per germline (reference sequence). The CDR3 contains 14 residues. Trimming cost V 5 bases and J 4 bases, with 12 bases left between them. CDR3 sequence reads: CASSLRGDKNIQYF. In DNA, the CDR3 is TGTGCCAGCAGCCTCAGGGGAGATAAAAACATTCAGTACTTC.

The table lists this clonotype with many counts. The V gene is TRBV7-6, the J gene TRBJ2-3; 10 nucleotides align to TRBD2. The trim removed 5 bases at V and 0 bases at J, leaving 5 bases unmatched. CDR1 and CDR2 (germline): SGHVS, FNYEAQ. The CDR3 runs to 16 residues. This chain's CDR3 is CASSLLAGASTDTQYF. Here the CDR3 DNA reads TGTGCCAGCAGCCTCCTAGCGGGGGCTAGCACAGATACGCAGTATTTT. The variable domain in full, with the rest retrieved from reference TRBV7-6 and TRBJ2-3, is GAGVSQSPRYKVTKRGQDVALRCDPISGHVSLYWYRQALGQGPEFLTYFNYEAQQDKSGLPNDRFSAERPEGSISTLTIQRTEQRDSAMYRCASSLLAGASTDTQYFGPGTRLTVL.

This clonotype was counted ten times or more. This chain links TRBV25-1 with TRBJ2-3, with unresolved D. V shed 4 bases and J shed 6 bases, with 14 bases lying between them. The CDR3 is 14 residues long. CDR1 is MGHDK, CDR2 SYGVNS, per germline. Here the CDR3 reads CASSGLLVWDTQYF. In nucleotides, the CDR3 is TGTGCCAGCAGTGGTCTCCTGGTGTGGGATACGCAGTATTTT.

This clonotype was counted many times. This chain links TRBV11-2 with TRBJ2-1; no clear D gene. Looked up from germline, CDR1 is SGHAT and CDR2 is FQNNGV. The CDR3 spans 16 residues. V was clipped by 5 bases and J by 4 bases, with 18 bases between them. CDR3 DNA: TGTGCCAGCAGCCGTTCGCCGGCGTCCCAATACAATGAGCAGTTCTTC. As protein: CASSRSPASQYNEQFF.

This clonotype has a single count. The J gene is TRBJ2-3, the V gene TRBV19; 13 bases line up with TRBD2. Germline CDR1 reads LNHDA; CDR2 reads SQIVND (reference sequence). The length of the CDR3 is 16 residues. V lost 3 bases and J lost 4; bases outside the gene matches: 4. The CDR3 sequence: CASSIGTSGNADTQYF. The CDR3 bases are TGTGCCAGTAGTATCGGGACTAGCGGGAACGCAGATACGCAGTATTTT.

This clonotype showed up many times. The chain is built from TRBV11-2 and TRBJ2-5; TRBD1 matches 10 bases. V shed 4 bases and J 2 bases; nucleotides not matched to a gene: 13. Germline CDR1 reads SGHAT; CDR2 reads FQNNGV. This CDR3 contains 18 residues. In DNA, the CDR3 is TGTGCCAGCAGCTACTTACGGGACAGGGGCTCCCGACAAGAGACCCAGTACTTC. As protein: CASSYLRDRGSRQETQYF.

This clonotype was seen at least ten times. The V call is TRBV12-3 or TRBV12-4, the J call TRBJ1-2; D remains unclear. There are 11 residues in the CDR3. The germline V and J ends were trimmed by 6 bases and 7 bases, with 9 bases remaining between them. The DNA of the CDR3 is TGTGCCAGCAGAAGCAGGTCTGGCTACACCTTC. Translated, it gives CASRSRSGYTF.

This clonotype was recorded at least ten times. This rearrangement joins TRBV18 to TRBJ2-3; D is perhaps TRBD2 (6 bases). The V gene's germline CDR1 is KGHSH and CDR2 LQKENI. The V end lost 3 bases, the J end lost 4 bases, and 11 bases lay between the germline ends. This CDR3 has 14 residues. CDR3 DNA sequence: TGTGCCAGCTCACCGCGGACTAACCCAGATACGCAGTATTTT. Translating gives CASSPRTNPDTQYF. The full variable domain, in which reference TRBV18 and TRBJ2-3 provide the parts outside the CDR3, is NAGVMQNPRHLVRRRGQEARLRCSPMKGHSHVYWYRQLPEEGLKFMVYLQKENIIDESGMPKERFSAEFPKEGPSILRIQQVVRGDSAAYFCASSPRTNPDTQYFGPGTRLTVL.

This clonotype was seen repeatedly, ten times or more. The chain joins TRBV7-6 to TRBJ2-7; D is possibly TRBD1 or TRBD2 (6 bases each). In germline, CDR1 is SGHVS, CDR2 FNYEAQ. The CDR3 runs 14 residues. Deletions cut 7 bases from V and 3 bases from J, with 16 bases between. The DNA of the CDR3 is TGTGCCAGCACTAGGGGGGTTGGGGGCTACGAGCAGTACTTC. Protein: CASTRGVGGYEQYF.

In this sample, this clonotype turned up a few times. The chain uses TRBV7-8 and TRBJ2-3; D may be TRBD2 (6 bases). Germline CDR1 and CDR2: SGHVS and FQNEAQ. CDR3 length: 13 amino acids. Trimming took 11 bases from V and 9 from J, leaving 21 bases between them. The CDR3 region is CAGMGGLGMTQYF. DNA for the CDR3: TGTGCCGGAATGGGGGGTTTAGGTATGACGCAGTATTTT.

This clonotype came up many times. The chain joins TRBV13 to TRBJ2-3, with D possibly being TRBD1 or TRBD2 (5 bases each). V lost 0 bases to trimming and J lost 2 bases, with 21 bases between them. Germline lookup yields CDR1 PRHDT and CDR2 FYEKMQ (reference sequence). This CDR3 has 19 amino acids. The chain's CDR3 is CASSLGNRRLLSNTDTQYF. In DNA form, the CDR3 reads TGTGCCAGCAGCTTAGGGAACAGGAGGCTACTCTCTAACACAGATACGCAGTATTTT. Supplemented by reference TRBV13 and TRBJ2-3, the full variable domain reads AAGVIQSPRHLIKEKRETATLKCYPIPRHDTVYWYQQGPGQDPQFLISFYEKMQSDKGSIPDRFSAQQFSDYHSELNMSSLELGDSALYFCASSLGNRRLLSNTDTQYFGPGTRLTVL.

This chain links TRBV4-3 with TRBJ1-2; a possible D gene is TRBD1 (6 bases). The ends were cut back, 0 bases at V and 5 bases at J, with 28 bases in the middle. The CDR3 spans 20 residues. CDR1 and CDR2 from the germline V gene are LGHNA and YSLEER. CDR3 protein: CASSQDKGGLPAPFRYGYTF. The CDR3 coding sequence is TGCGCCAGCAGCCAAGATAAGGGGGGGCTCCCAGCCCCTTTTCGTTATGGCTACACCTTC.

This clonotype was seen at least ten times. CDR3: CASSRAGGAYEQYF. CDR3 nucleotide sequence: TGTGCCAGCAGCCGGGCAGGGGGGGCATACGAGCAGTACTTC. The rearrangement uses TRBV3-1 and TRBJ2-7; D tentatively reads TRBD1 or TRBD2 (7 bases each). Trimming took 4 bases from V and 4 from J, leaving 14 bases between them. Looked up from germline, CDR1 is LGHDT and CDR2 is YNNKEL (reference sequence). The CDR3 sequence is 14 residues long.

V usage is TRBV7-3 and J usage is TRBJ2-1; D not certain. Germline V lookup: CDR1 SGHTA, CDR2 FQGTGA. V gave up 5 bases and J gave up 1 base, with 18 bases separating them. The CDR3 length is 17 residues. CDR3 protein: CASSPFGRRPSYNEQFF. CDR3 in DNA: TGTGCCAGCAGCCCCTTTGGCCGAAGGCCATCCTACAATGAGCAGTTCTTC.

In this sample, this clonotype turned up many times. V is TRBV29-1 and J is TRBJ2-6; either TRBD1 or TRBD2 may fit D (5 bases each). Germline lookup yields CDR1 SQVTM and CDR2 ANQGSEA. The CDR3 is 12 residues long. The V end lost 7 bases, the J end lost 9 bases, and 13 bases lay between the germline ends. The CDR3 loop is CSAPGTDNVLTF. In DNA form, the CDR3 reads TGCAGCGCCCCGGGGACGGACAACGTCCTGACTTTC.

This clonotype was seen ten or more times. This rearrangement joins TRBV5-1 to TRBJ2-2; D is tentatively TRBD1 or TRBD2 (6 bases each). Germline loops: CDR1 SGHRS, CDR2 YFSETQ. The CDR3 spans 15 residues. V lost 3 bases, J lost 0 bases, and 9 bases lay in between. The CDR3 nucleotides are TGCGCCAGCAGCTGGGGGGCCCCGAACACCGGGGAGCTGTTTTTT. It yields the protein CASSWGAPNTGELFF.